This T cell receptor (beta chain) was sequenced during a study of T cells in Graves' hyperthyroidism and ophthalmopathy. This clonotype came up a few times. Its antigen is still unknown. TCR beta CDR3 region amplification was performed from RNA transcripts. With the HTBI primer set, the TCR CDR3 went through a first round of RT-PCR. TCRdb re-derived calls from the multiplex PCR reads in MiXCR, one entry per CDR3 protein. Of nearly 250,000 distinct CDR3 sequences listed, about a sixth were seen once; the top ten hold about 30%. The length of the CDR3 is 20 residues. V lost 0 bases and J lost 6; bases outside the gene matches: 15. Looked up from germline, CDR1 is MNHEY and CDR2 is SVGAGI. Overall study findings and caveats: Ophthalmopathy was identified by the model a median 6.5 months ahead of onset. Stable hyperthyroidism was told apart from ophthalmopathy by a model built on 13 V-J features.

Sample: blood. This clonotype was obtained from a woman under 30 with Graves' ophthalmopathy. V gene TRBV6-5 combines with J gene TRBJ2-2; 11 nucleotides align to TRBD1. The CDR3 DNA reads TGTGCCAGCAGTTACTCCATCGCATTCTCGGGACAGGGGGTAGCCGGGGAGCTGTTTTTT. Translation: CASSYSIAFSGQGVAGELFF.